The 23 T cell receptor beta chains below come from one sample, sequenced in a study of blood T cell repertoires in COVID-19. Here immunoSEQ multiplex PCR was the method, and the copy in TCRdb shows in-frame clones only, minus some. The table has about 180,000 clones, roughly 81% seen once; the top ten hold 12%. Sequenced: peripheral blood. These receptors were obtained from a woman older than 75 with COVID-19, enrolled during active disease.

The chain links TRBV18 to TRBJ2-2, with 8 bases matching TRBD2. V shed 4 bases, J shed 0 bases, and the junction held 4 bases outside the gene matches. The germline V gene has CDR1 KGHSH and CDR2 LQKENI. This CDR3 is 16 amino acids long. The DNA of the CDR3 is TGTGCCAGCTCACTCTCGACTAGCGCGAACACCGGGGAGCTGTTTTTT. The encoded protein is CASSLSTSANTGELFF.

This clone has just one count. This CDR3 is also generated by other DNA sequences in the sample. The chain couples TRBV19 to TRBJ1-2; 7 positions match TRBD1. The CDR3 is 13 amino acids. Trimming at V came to 5 bases and at J to 3 bases, leaving 3 bases not matched to a gene. Germline CDR1 LNHDA, CDR2 SQIVND (reference sequence). CDR3 DNA sequence: TGTGCCAGTAGTCCTGACAGGGACTATGGCTACACCTTC. Amino acid sequence: CASSPDRDYGYTF.

The chain links TRBV9 to TRBJ2-3, with D possibly being TRBD2 (5 bases). The V end was cut by 1 base, the J end by 5 bases, with 8 bases between. The germline CDR1 and CDR2 sequences are SGDLS and YYNGEE. The CDR3 length is 13 residues. The CDR3 loop is CASSVRTRDTQYF. The DNA for the CDR3 is TGTGCCAGCAGCGTACGGACTCGAGATACGCAGTATTTT. The complete variable domain, with remaining parts taken from reference TRBV9 and TRBJ2-3, reads DSGVTQTPKHLITATGQRVTLRCSPRSGDLSVYWYQQSLDQGLQFLIQYYNGEERAKGNILERFSAQQFPDLHSELNLSSLELGDSALYFCASSVRTRDTQYFGPGTRLTVL.

The chain carries TRBV5-1 and TRBJ2-3, with D possibly being TRBD1 (6 bases). The CDR3 spans 14 residues. Germline V gene sequence: CDR1 SGHRS, CDR2 YFSETQ. The V and J ends lost 5 bases and 0 bases respectively, with 10 bases between them. The CDR3, as DNA: TGCGCCAGCAGAGGGGGAACTAGCACAGATACGCAGTATTTT. Its protein product is CASRGGTSTDTQYF.

V and J are TRBV15 and TRBJ1-4; D possibly corresponds to TRBD1 (6 bases). Germline V CDR1 and CDR2: LNHNV, YYDKDF (reference sequence). The length of the CDR3 is 14 residues. The germline V and J ends were trimmed by 3 bases and 7 bases, with 12 bases remaining between them. For the CDR3, the DNA is TGTGCCACCAGCAGTAACAGGGCGGGTGAAAAACTGTTTTTT. Protein sequence: CATSSNRAGEKLFF. Based on the CDR3 plus reference TRBV15 and TRBJ1-4, the full variable domain is DAMVIQNPRYQVTQFGKPVTLSCSQTLNHNVMYWYQQKSSQAPKLLFHYYDKDFNNEADTPDNFQSRRPNTSFCFLDIRSPGLGDTAMYLCATSSNRAGEKLFFGSGTQLSVL.

This clone showed up just a few times. The V gene is TRBV5-4, the J gene TRBJ1-6, with TRBD1 as a possible D gene (6 bases). This CDR3 spans 15 amino acids. V lost 3 bases, J lost 10 bases, and 17 bases lay in between. Looked up from germline, CDR1 is SGHNT and CDR2 is YYREEE (reference sequence). Written as DNA, the CDR3 is TGTGCCAGCAGCTCGGAACCAGGGGTGGGCTCACCCCTCCACTTT. Its protein is CASSSEPGVGSPLHF.

The chain employs TRBV7-9 and TRBJ1-1; a possible D gene is TRBD1 (5 bases). CDR1 and CDR2 from the germline V gene are SEHNR and FQNEAQ (reference sequence). This CDR3 is built from 15 residues. Trimming shortened V by 1 base and J by 6 bases, and 15 bases separated the two germline ends. CDR3 sequence: CASSLVSGDKAEAFF. As DNA, the CDR3 is TGTGCCAGCAGCTTAGTTTCGGGGGATAAGGCTGAAGCTTTCTTT.

In this sample, this clone turned up once. In DNA, the CDR3 is TGTGCCCTTACTAGCGGGATGCTAAGGGGCTACACCTTC. Amino acid sequence: CALTSGMLRGYTF. The chain has TRBV6-5 and TRBJ1-2, with D uncertain. Per germline, CDR1 MNHEY and CDR2 SVGAGI. Trimming removed 11 bases at V and 8 bases at J, with 21 bases between. The CDR3 has 13 residues.

The chain recombines TRBV6-5 with TRBJ1-5; 8 bases are a match to TRBD1. After removal of 2 bases from V and 6 bases from J, the junction contained 3 bases not matched to a gene. The germline gives CDR1 MNHEY, CDR2 SVGAGI. This CDR3 has 14 amino acids. The DNA for the CDR3 is TGTGCCAGCAGTTACCGACAGGGGCGTCAGCCCCAGCATTTT. Protein: CASSYRQGRQPQHF.

The chain couples TRBV7-9 to TRBJ2-7; D remains ambiguous. Trimming took 4 bases from V and 6 from J, leaving 7 bases between them. The CDR3 covers 11 residues. Germline CDR1 is SEHNR and CDR2 is FQNEAQ (reference sequence). For the CDR3, the DNA is TGTGCCAGCAGCTCCGTATCCGAGCAGTACTTC. As protein: CASSSVSEQYF.

V and J are TRBV7-3 and TRBJ2-5; possible D gene TRBD2, 7 bases. Trimming took 3 bases from V and 5 from J, leaving 16 bases between them. Germline V lookup: CDR1 SGHTA, CDR2 FQGTGA. This CDR3 is built from 15 residues. This chain's CDR3 is CASSFNGGLQETQYF. Written as DNA, the CDR3 is TGTGCCAGCAGCTTTAACGGGGGGCTTCAGGAGACCCAGTACTTC. The complete variable domain, with remaining parts taken from reference TRBV7-3 and TRBJ2-5, reads GAGVSQTPSNKVTEKGKYVELRCDPISGHTALYWYRQSLGQGPEFLIYFQGTGAADDSGLPNDRFFAVRPEGSVSTLKIQRTERGDSAVYLCASSFNGGLQETQYFGPGTRLLVL.

V usage is TRBV19 and J usage is TRBJ1-2; TRBD1 aligns across 7 bases. The ends lost 4 bases at V and 7 bases at J; junction bases unmatched: 12. Per germline, CDR1 LNHDA and CDR2 SQIVND (reference sequence). The CDR3 runs to 15 residues. This CDR3 reads CASSTDRQGWGGYTF. The DNA of the CDR3 is TGTGCCAGTAGTACCGACCGACAGGGATGGGGTGGCTACACCTTC. The complete variable domain, with remaining parts taken from reference TRBV19 and TRBJ1-2, reads DGGITQSPKYLFRKEGQNVTLSCEQNLNHDAMYWYRQDPGQGLRLIYYSQIVNDFQKGDIAEGYSVSREKKESFPLTVTSAQKNPTAFYLCASSTDRQGWGGYTFGSGTRLTVV.

This clone was seen a single time. The chain carries TRBV28 and TRBJ2-7; D is perhaps TRBD2 (6 bases). The CDR3 runs 15 residues. Trimming removed 7 bases from V and 1 base from J, with 17 bases in between. Germline values: CDR1 MDHEN, CDR2 SYDVKM. The CDR3 DNA sequence: TGTGCCAGCACCCTGGTTGTCGGGGGATCCTACGAGCAGTACTTC. It codes for CASTLVVGGSYEQYF.

The chain employs TRBV7-2 and TRBJ2-5, with D perhaps matching TRBD2 (7 bases). Germline-derived CDR1 and CDR2 are SGHTA and FQGNSA. V gave up 5 bases and J gave up 5 bases, with 18 bases separating them. The CDR3 length is 15 residues. The CDR3 sequence is CASSPLGGGGETQYF. For the CDR3, the DNA is TGTGCCAGCAGCCCCTTGGGGGGGGGCGGGGAGACCCAGTACTTC.

The J gene is TRBJ2-2, the V gene TRBV5-4, with a weak D call TRBD1 (6 bases). With 3 bases removed from V and 7 bases from J, the gap between germline ends came to 16 bases. Germline lookup yields CDR1 SGHNT and CDR2 YYREEE (reference sequence). This CDR3 has 15 residues. CDR3 amino acids: CASSWPTGKVGELFF. The CDR3 DNA reads as TGTGCCAGCAGCTGGCCAACAGGGAAGGTCGGGGAGCTGTTTTTT.

DNA for the CDR3: TGTGCCAGCAGCTTGCCGGGACTACCCAACAATGAGCAGTTCTTC. It specifies CASSLPGLPNNEQFF. The chain recombines TRBV7-2 with TRBJ2-1; 7 bases are shared with TRBD2. There are 15 residues in the CDR3. J gave up 5 bases and V 3 bases, and 7 bases lay outside the gene matches. Germline CDR1 reads SGHTA; CDR2 reads FQGNSA.

The V and J genes are TRBV19 and TRBJ1-6, with 11 bases matching TRBD1. V shed 5 bases, J shed 7 bases, and the junction held 7 bases outside the gene matches. The CDR3 is 16 residues long. The germline CDR1 and CDR2 sequences are LNHDA and SQIVND (reference sequence). CDR3 bases: TGTGCCAGTAGTGGACCTAGGACAGGGGGCAATTCACCCCTCCACTTT. This gives the protein CASSGPRTGGNSPLHF.

This clone has a handful of counts. The chain links TRBV13 to TRBJ1-3, with unresolved D. With 3 bases removed from V and 0 bases from J, the gap between germline ends came to 9 bases. The CDR3 has 15 amino acids. The germline V gene has CDR1 PRHDT and CDR2 FYEKMQ (reference sequence). The CDR3 loop is CASSFGLYSGNTIYF. Here the CDR3 DNA reads TGTGCCAGCAGCTTCGGACTGTACTCTGGAAACACCATATATTTT.

The gene calls are TRBV5-4 and TRBJ2-2; 8 positions match TRBD1. Per the germline V gene, CDR1 is SGHNT and CDR2 is YYREEE (reference sequence). V was pared by 4 bases and J by 1 base, with 6 bases of the junction left unmatched. The CDR3 contains 16 residues. The chain's CDR3 is CASSPRTGWNTGELFF. The CDR3 DNA follows: TGTGCCAGCAGCCCTCGGACAGGGTGGAACACCGGGGAGCTGTTTTTT.

This chain connects TRBV6-2 or TRBV6-3 to TRBJ1-2; 9 positions match TRBD1. V gave up 2 bases and J gave up 8 bases; unmatched junction bases: 15. CDR3 length: 17 amino acids. Germline assignment: CDR1 MNHEY and CDR2 SVGEGT. The CDR3 here is CASSYTVSGQGRGGYTF. The DNA for the CDR3 is TGTGCCAGCAGTTACACGGTATCGGGACAGGGACGAGGCGGCTACACCTTC.

This chain joins TRBV5-5 and TRBJ1-2; 8 nucleotides align to TRBD1. V lost 6 bases to trimming and J lost 4 bases; unmatched junction nucleotides: 5. Germline loops: CDR1 SGHKS, CDR2 YYEKEE (reference sequence). This CDR3 has 13 amino acids. DNA of the CDR3: TGTGCCAGCACGACAGGGGCTCGCTATGGCTACACCTTC. It is translated as CASTTGARYGYTF.

The rearrangement joins TRBV18 to TRBJ1-1; D is ambiguous. Germline lookup yields CDR1 KGHSH and CDR2 LQKENI. The V end was cut by 4 bases, the J end by 5 bases, with 11 bases between. This CDR3 has 13 amino acids. CDR3 amino acids: CASSQLGGTEAFF. The CDR3 DNA reads TGTGCCAGCTCACAGCTCGGCGGGACTGAAGCTTTCTTT.

The chain uses TRBV25-1 and TRBJ2-5, with a possible D match to TRBD1 (6 bases). The CDR3 covers 11 residues. Germline V gene data show CDR1 as MGHDK and CDR2 as SYGVNS. V was pared by 6 bases and J by 7 bases, with 9 bases between. The CDR3 reads CASSLGGTQYF. The CDR3 nucleotides read TGTGCCAGCAGCTTAGGGGGGACCCAGTACTTC.